These T cell receptor beta chains were read from a single sample in a study of blood T cell repertoires in COVID-19. Clones were sequenced by immunoSEQ multiplex PCR, and TCRdb holds only the in-frame ones, with some missing. The table includes about 160,000 clones, 85% to 95% detected once. Sequenced: peripheral blood. These receptors all stem from a woman in her sixties with COVID-19, enrolled during active disease. CDR3s include the opening cysteine and the closing phenylalanine or tryptophan. Fields, in order: clone size, V gene, J gene, D gene, CDR3 DNA, CDR3 protein. A D gene is named only where the DNA matches it firmly. A row's size may be missing; if present it is once, few, many or a size class.

abundance: once
v_gene: TRBV28
j_gene: TRBJ1-2
d_gene: TRBD1
CDR3nt: TGTGCCAGCACCATATCGATAGGGACAGGGGTCTATGGCTACACCTTC
CDR3aa: CASTISIGTGVYGYTF

abundance: .
v_gene: TRBV27
j_gene: TRBJ1-1
d_gene: .
CDR3nt: TGTGCCAGCAGTCATGGAGCGGAGGGGCCTCGGGCTTTCTTT
CDR3aa: CASSHGAEGPRAFF

abundance: .
v_gene: TRBV30
j_gene: TRBJ2-3
d_gene: .
CDR3nt: TGTGCCTGGAGTGTATCCCCGCGGGGTACGCAGTATTTT
CDR3aa: CAWSVSPRGTQYF

abundance: .
v_gene: TRBV19
j_gene: TRBJ2-3
d_gene: TRBD1
CDR3nt: TGTGCCAGTAGTATTGGCGACAGGGGGCCCTATACGCAGTATTTT
CDR3aa: CASSIGDRGPYTQYF

abundance: .
v_gene: TRBV29-1
j_gene: TRBJ1-1
d_gene: .
CDR3nt: TGCAGCGTCCGTCAGGGCTACACTGAAGCTTTCTTT
CDR3aa: CSVRQGYTEAFF

abundance: .
v_gene: TRBV15
j_gene: TRBJ1-6
d_gene: .
CDR3nt: TGTGCCACCAGCAGAAGCGGCCGGGGGGAATCACCCCTCCACTTT
CDR3aa: CATSRSGRGESPLHF

abundance: once
v_gene: TRBV4-1
j_gene: TRBJ2-5
d_gene: .
CDR3nt: TGCGCCAGCAGCCAGGGACATGGGTTTCAAGAGACCCAGTACTTC
CDR3aa: CASSQGHGFQETQYF

abundance: .
v_gene: TRBV5-1
j_gene: TRBJ2-7
d_gene: .
CDR3nt: TGCGCCAGCAGCTTGTGGGGCGGAAACGCCCAGGCCTACGAGCAGTACTTC
CDR3aa: CASSLWGGNAQAYEQYF

abundance: .
v_gene: TRBV19
j_gene: TRBJ1-1
d_gene: .
CDR3nt: TGTGCCTCCGGGACAACTGAAGCTTTCTTT
CDR3aa: CASGTTEAFF

abundance: .
v_gene: TRBV9
j_gene: TRBJ1-1
d_gene: .
CDR3nt: TGTGCCAGCAGCCGGACAGTTTCCACTGAAGCTTTCTTT
CDR3aa: CASSRTVSTEAFF

abundance: .
v_gene: TRBV9
j_gene: TRBJ1-3
d_gene: TRBD1
CDR3nt: TGTGCCAGCAGCGTGACAGGGTCCATCGGAAACACCATATATTTT
CDR3aa: CASSVTGSIGNTIYF

abundance: .
v_gene: TRBV3-1/TRBV3-2
j_gene: TRBJ2-1
d_gene: .
CDR3nt: TGTGCCAGCAGCAAACAAAGCGGGCATGGTATTGAGCAGTTCTTC
CDR3aa: CASSKQSGHGIEQFF

abundance: .
v_gene: TRBV29-1
j_gene: TRBJ1-2
d_gene: .
CDR3nt: TGCAGCGTTGGGGGCAGAGCTAACTATGGCTACACCTTC
CDR3aa: CSVGGRANYGYTF

abundance: .
v_gene: TRBV13
j_gene: TRBJ2-2
d_gene: TRBD1
CDR3nt: TGTGCCAGCAGCCGGACAGGGGGTCCCACCGGGGAGCTGTTTTTT
CDR3aa: CASSRTGGPTGELFF

abundance: .
v_gene: TRBV3-1/TRBV3-2
j_gene: TRBJ2-5
d_gene: TRBD2
CDR3nt: TGTGCCACCCGCGGGGGGGGCCGGCAGACCCAGTACTTC
CDR3aa: CATRGGGRQTQYF

abundance: .
v_gene: TRBV4-1
j_gene: TRBJ1-4
d_gene: .
CDR3nt: TGCGCCAGCAGCCAAGATCCAGGGGATAATGAAAAACTGTTTTTT
CDR3aa: CASSQDPGDNEKLFF

abundance: .
v_gene: TRBV2
j_gene: TRBJ2-1
d_gene: .
CDR3nt: TGTGCCAGCAGTGGACGACAGGTCCCTCCTCTTTACAATGAGCAGTTCTTC
CDR3aa: CASSGRQVPPLYNEQFF

abundance: .
v_gene: TRBV5-1
j_gene: TRBJ1-4
d_gene: .
CDR3nt: TGCGCCAGCAGCTTGGGTCAGGGCTACCGTAATGAAAAACTGTTTTTT
CDR3aa: CASSLGQGYRNEKLFF

abundance: .
v_gene: TRBV30
j_gene: TRBJ1-2
d_gene: TRBD1
CDR3nt: TGTGCCTGGAGTCCGGACAGGGGATATTATGGCTACACCTTC
CDR3aa: CAWSPDRGYYGYTF

abundance: .
v_gene: TRBV5-4
j_gene: TRBJ2-5
d_gene: .
CDR3nt: TGTGCCAGCAGCTCGGGCGGGGTGGAGACCCAGTACTTC
CDR3aa: CASSSGGVETQYF

abundance: .
v_gene: TRBV7-2
j_gene: TRBJ1-2
d_gene: .
CDR3nt: TGTGCCAGCAGCTTAGAGGGGTGGGCCTATGGCTACACCTTC
CDR3aa: CASSLEGWAYGYTF

abundance: .
v_gene: TRBV5-5
j_gene: TRBJ1-4
d_gene: .
CDR3nt: TGTGCCAGCAGCCATCGGGGTCAGGCAACTAATGAAAAACTGTTTTTT
CDR3aa: CASSHRGQATNEKLFF

abundance: .
v_gene: TRBV3-1/TRBV3-2
j_gene: TRBJ1-1
d_gene: TRBD1
CDR3nt: TGTGCCAGCAGCCAAGCGGGACAGGGGGCTATTGAAGCTTTCTTT
CDR3aa: CASSQAGQGAIEAFF

abundance: .
v_gene: TRBV4-3
j_gene: TRBJ1-5
d_gene: .
CDR3nt: TGCGCCAGCAGCCAAGATTGGGCAGCTAGCAATCAGCCCCAGCATTTT
CDR3aa: CASSQDWAASNQPQHF

abundance: .
v_gene: TRBV4-3
j_gene: TRBJ2-2
d_gene: .
CDR3nt: TGCGCCAGCAGCCAAGATCCTCGAGGACATAAGTCCACCGGGGAGCTGTTTTTT
CDR3aa: CASSQDPRGHKSTGELFF

abundance: .
v_gene: TRBV7-2
j_gene: TRBJ1-2
d_gene: .
CDR3nt: TGTGCCAGCAGCTTAATTCTCGGGGGGCGCGATGGCTACACCTTC
CDR3aa: CASSLILGGRDGYTF

abundance: .
v_gene: TRBV6-2/TRBV6-3
j_gene: TRBJ1-2
d_gene: TRBD1
CDR3nt: TGTGCCAGCAGTTACCTTGGGACAGCTATCTATGGCTACACCTTC
CDR3aa: CASSYLGTAIYGYTF

abundance: .
v_gene: TRBV7-2
j_gene: TRBJ2-5
d_gene: TRBD1
CDR3nt: TGTGCCAGCAGCTTAGACAGGGGTCAAGAGACCCAGTACTTC
CDR3aa: CASSLDRGQETQYF

abundance: .
v_gene: TRBV11-2
j_gene: TRBJ1-2
d_gene: .
CDR3nt: TGTGCCAGCAGCTCCAACCTGATGGGGAGCCGCGGCTACACCTTC
CDR3aa: CASSSNLMGSRGYTF

abundance: .
v_gene: TRBV6-5
j_gene: TRBJ1-2
d_gene: .
CDR3nt: TGTGCCAGCAGTTTACAGGAAACGAACTATGGCTACACCTTC
CDR3aa: CASSLQETNYGYTF

abundance: .
v_gene: TRBV7-2
j_gene: TRBJ1-2
d_gene: .
CDR3nt: TGTGCCAGCAGCTTATGGGTGGGGGCGCGTACTAACTATGGCTACACCTTC
CDR3aa: CASSLWVGARTNYGYTF

abundance: .
v_gene: TRBV6-5
j_gene: TRBJ2-1
d_gene: .
CDR3nt: TGTGCCAGCAGTTTAACCCTAATACCGGACAGAGAGCAGTTCTTC
CDR3aa: CASSLTLIPDREQFF

abundance: .
v_gene: TRBV30
j_gene: TRBJ1-2
d_gene: .
CDR3nt: TGTGCCTGGAGTGATCAAAACTATGGCTACACCTTC
CDR3aa: CAWSDQNYGYTF

abundance: .
v_gene: TRBV2
j_gene: TRBJ1-4
d_gene: .
CDR3nt: TGTGCCAGCAGTGGTCTTCCCGCTAATGAAAAACTGTTTTTT
CDR3aa: CASSGLPANEKLFF

abundance: .
v_gene: TRBV2
j_gene: TRBJ1-1
d_gene: TRBD1
CDR3nt: TGTGCCAGCAGTCTGGACAGGGCAAACACTGAAGCTTTCTTT
CDR3aa: CASSLDRANTEAFF

abundance: .
v_gene: TRBV5-4
j_gene: TRBJ2-7
d_gene: TRBD1
CDR3nt: TGTGCCAGCAGCATACGGACAGGTGGGGCGGAGGAGCAGTACTTC
CDR3aa: CASSIRTGGAEEQYF

abundance: .
v_gene: TRBV5-6
j_gene: TRBJ2-1
d_gene: TRBD2
CDR3nt: TGTGCCAGCAGCTTGTGGGCTAGCGGGGTTCTAAGCTCCTACAATGAGCAGTTCTTC
CDR3aa: CASSLWASGVLSSYNEQFF

abundance: .
v_gene: TRBV9
j_gene: TRBJ2-3
d_gene: .
CDR3nt: TGTGCCAGCAGCGTAGGCGGGGATACGCAGTATTTT
CDR3aa: CASSVGGDTQYF

abundance: .
v_gene: TRBV28
j_gene: TRBJ1-6
d_gene: .
CDR3nt: TGTGCCAGCACTCAACAGTTCTATAATTCACCCCTCCACTTT
CDR3aa: CASTQQFYNSPLHF

abundance: once
v_gene: TRBV7-2
j_gene: TRBJ1-1
d_gene: .
CDR3nt: TGTGCCAGCAGCCAGCTTAGGGGGAACACTGAAGCTTTCTTT
CDR3aa: CASSQLRGNTEAFF

abundance: .
v_gene: TRBV20-1
j_gene: TRBJ1-2
d_gene: .
CDR3nt: TGCAGTGCTAGGGGGCTCTATGGCTACACCTTC
CDR3aa: CSARGLYGYTF